Following are 4 T cell receptor beta chains from one sample sequenced in a study of beta chain features in type 1 diabetes (dated by TCRdb to the late 2010s). The library was made by the immunoSEQ multiplex PCR assay. The entire amount of isolated RNA was reverse transcribed using the High Capacity cDNA Reverse Transcription Kit, so the sequenced TCRB transcripts were expressed ones. The immuneACCESS repertoire file appears here via TCRdb, limited to in-frame rearrangements. These files lack a portion of the clones; in checked studies, under half of the deficit traces to unresolved V genes, and the cause of the others is not known. Present in this sample are about 320,000 clones, roughly 15% of which were seen just once. The ten largest clones capture under 8.5% of the sample. The sequenced sample was central memory CD4+ T cells from blood. These receptors were obtained from a man aged 25 to 40 in good health.

The chain has TRBV27 and TRBJ1-1; D gene unclear. The CDR3 extends over 15 amino acids. Between the trimmed V and J ends, which lost 2 bases and 2 bases, there was a span of 12 bases. From germline, CDR1 is MNHEY and CDR2 SMNVEV (reference sequence). The CDR3 loop is CASSLRSGRNTEAFF. DNA of the CDR3: TGTGCCAGCAGTTTAAGGTCGGGCAGAAACACTGAAGCTTTCTTT.

The rearrangement uses TRBV4-2 and TRBJ2-7; the D call may be TRBD1 or TRBD2 (5 bases each). Trimming left V 5 bases short and J 2 bases short, with 13 bases between. The CDR3 totals 14 residues. The germline gives CDR1 LGHNA, CDR2 YNFKEQ. CDR3 loop: CASSSRDGAYEQYF. The CDR3 nucleotides are TGTGCCAGCAGCAGCCGGGACGGGGCCTACGAGCAGTACTTC.

CDR3 bases: TGTGCCAGCAGCCAAGATCAGTCAGCAGGGGTCGAGCAGTACGTC. It translates to CASSQDQSAGVEQYV. The V call is TRBV5-4, the J call TRBJ2-7; perhaps TRBD1 as D (6 bases). CDR3 length: 15 amino acids. Germline V lookup: CDR1 SGHNT, CDR2 YYREEE (reference sequence). Trimming removed 4 bases from V and 6 bases from J, with 20 bases in between.

V gene TRBV30 combines with J gene TRBJ1-2, with D maybe TRBD1 (5 bases). Germline CDR1 and CDR2: GTSNPN and SVGIG (reference sequence). Trimming left V 4 bases short and J 8 bases short, with 14 bases between. There are 12 residues in the CDR3. The CDR3 loop reads CAWTQNRGGYTF. The DNA for the CDR3 is TGTGCCTGGACGCAGAATCGGGGGGGCTACACCTTC.